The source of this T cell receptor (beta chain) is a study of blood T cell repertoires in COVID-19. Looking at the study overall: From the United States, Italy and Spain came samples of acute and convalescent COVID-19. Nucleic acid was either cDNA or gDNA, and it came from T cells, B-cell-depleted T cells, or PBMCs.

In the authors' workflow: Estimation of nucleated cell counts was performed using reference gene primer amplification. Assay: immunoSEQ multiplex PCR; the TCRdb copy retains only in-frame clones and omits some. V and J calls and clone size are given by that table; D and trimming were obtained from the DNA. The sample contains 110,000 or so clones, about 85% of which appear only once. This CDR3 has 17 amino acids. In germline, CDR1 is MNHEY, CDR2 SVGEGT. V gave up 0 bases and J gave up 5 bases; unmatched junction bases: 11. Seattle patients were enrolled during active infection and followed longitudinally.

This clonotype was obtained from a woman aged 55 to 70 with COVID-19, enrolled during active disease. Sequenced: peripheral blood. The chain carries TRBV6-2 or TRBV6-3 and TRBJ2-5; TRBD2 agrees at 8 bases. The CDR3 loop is CASSYSPAGVRGETQYF. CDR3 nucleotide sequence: TGTGCCAGCAGTTACTCGCCAGCGGGGGTTCGAGGGGAGACCCAGTACTTC.